This T cell receptor (beta chain) was sequenced for a study of CD8+ T cells in alopecia areata. RNA extraction was followed by reverse transcription into cDNA, which acted as the sequencing template. TCRdb keeps only in-frame clones here, not all; method: immunoSEQ multiplex PCR. The sample consists of about 250,000 clones, approximately 60% of them appearing once. The treatment denotes: oral pan-JAK inhibitor, 5-10 mg twice daily. Sorting separated CD4+ and CD8+ T cells out of PBMCs. Looked up from germline, CDR1 is SQVTM and CDR2 is ANQGSEA. CDR3 length equals 12 residues. Trimming took 1 base from V and 4 from J, leaving 7 bases between them.

The chain links TRBV29-1 to TRBJ1-2, with D possibly matching TRBD1 (5 bases). The clonotype was recovered from a human donor with alopecia areata. The source was CD4+ T cells sorted from blood, collected around week 53, from a patient treated with tofacitinib. CDR3 in amino acids: CSVEGTSYGYTF. DNA of the CDR3: TGCAGCGTTGAAGGGACATCCTATGGCTACACCTTC.